This T cell receptor beta chain originates from a study of T cell responses to AZD1222 COVID-19 vaccine. As to this clone: Its specificity is not known.

General study findings and limits: White British people made up most donors, females outnumbered males, and clonal diversity was possibly underestimated.

The method was immunoSEQ multiplex PCR; TCRdb's version includes in-frame clones alone and lacks a portion of them. The data show about 99,000 clones, around 90% seen once. Sequences were derived from peripheral blood, sampled on day 0 of AZD1222 vaccination. The receptor was isolated from an adult in good health.

CDR3 region: CASSPRIGIQYF. DNA of the CDR3: TGTGCCAGCAGTCCCCGGATAGGCATTCAGTACTTC. J is TRBJ2-4 and V is TRBV6-2 or TRBV6-3; D is ambiguous. The V end was cut by 5 bases, the J end by 9 bases, with 11 bases between. The CDR3 has 12 residues. The germline CDR1 and CDR2 sequences are MNHEY and SVGEGT.